Each of the 32 T cell receptor beta chains below was sequenced from the same sample in a study of T cell responses to AZD1222 COVID-19 vaccine. The table came from immunoSEQ multiplex PCR; TCRdb's copy has only in-frame clones and leaves some out. The repertoire has 100,000 to 150,000 clones, roughly nine tenths of them found once; the top ten carry 25% to 30%. The material sequenced was peripheral blood, taken on day 0 of AZD1222 vaccination. Source of these receptors: an adult in good health.

The CDR3 sequence: CASSIAGDRANVLTF. The CDR3 nucleotides are TGTGCCAGTAGTATCGCGGGGGACCGGGCCAACGTCCTGACTTTC. The J gene is TRBJ2-6, the V gene TRBV19; 7 positions match TRBD2. Trimming took 3 bases from V and 5 from J; bases not matched to a gene: 4. The germline V gene has CDR1 LNHDA and CDR2 SQIVND (reference sequence). This CDR3 is built from 15 residues. The complete variable domain, with remaining parts taken from reference TRBV19 and TRBJ2-6, reads DGGITQSPKYLFRKEGQNVTLSCEQNLNHDAMYWYRQDPGQGLRLIYYSQIVNDFQKGDIAEGYSVSREKKESFPLTVTSAQKNPTAFYLCASSIAGDRANVLTFGAGSRLTVL.

The V and J genes are TRBV3-1 (or the pseudogene TRBV3-2) and TRBJ1-1, with D unresolved. The CDR3 extends over 13 amino acids. Germline lookup yields CDR1 LGHDT and CDR2 YNNKEL (reference sequence). Trimming removed 6 bases at V and 5 bases at J, with 13 bases between. This chain's CDR3 is CASRAAGWTEAFF. DNA for the CDR3: TGTGCCAGCAGGGCAGCGGGCTGGACTGAAGCTTTCTTT.

The rearrangement joins TRBV19 to TRBJ2-3; possible D gene TRBD1, 6 bases. This CDR3 region has 15 residues. Looked up from germline, CDR1 is LNHDA and CDR2 is SQIVND (reference sequence). Trimming took off 6 bases at V and 4 bases at J, with 17 bases between the two ends. The DNA for the CDR3 is TGTGCCAGTAGCCCCGGAGGCAGGGGATCAGATACGCAGTATTTT. Translating gives CASSPGGRGSDTQYF.

The V call is TRBV6-5, the J call TRBJ1-1; D remains ambiguous. The CDR3 totals 13 residues. The V gene's germline CDR1 is MNHEY and CDR2 SVGAGI. Deletions cut 6 bases from V and 4 bases from J, with 12 bases between. The CDR3 reads CASSSYWSTEAFF. The CDR3 region has the DNA TGTGCCAGCAGCTCTTACTGGAGCACTGAAGCTTTCTTT.

The chain has TRBV7-9 and TRBJ2-6; 12 nucleotides align to TRBD1. Per germline, CDR1 SEHNR and CDR2 FQNEAQ (reference sequence). The CDR3 sequence is 18 residues long. V lost 5 bases and J lost 0; bases outside the gene matches: 5. The CDR3, as DNA: TGTGCCAGCAGCCCGAGGGACAGGGGGCTCTCTGGGGCCAACGTCCTGACTTTC. It specifies CASSPRDRGLSGANVLTF.

V is TRBV5-6 and J is TRBJ1-2, with 8 bases identical to TRBD1. Germline V gene sequence: CDR1 SGHDT, CDR2 YYEEEE. There are 15 residues in the CDR3. V shed 0 bases and J 5 bases; nucleotides not matched to a gene: 6. DNA for the CDR3: TGTGCCAGCAGCTTGGAAGGACAGGGTTGGTATGGCTACACCTTC. Translated, it gives CASSLEGQGWYGYTF. Combining the CDR3 with reference TRBV5-6 and TRBJ1-2 gives the whole variable domain DAGVTQSPTHLIKTRGQQVTLRCSPKSGHDTVSWYQQALGQGPQFIFQYYEEEERQRGNFPDRFSGHQFPNYSSELNVNALLLGDSALYLCASSLEGQGWYGYTFGSGTRLTVV.

The J gene is TRBJ1-4, the V gene TRBV19; TRBD1 matches 9 bases. Losses at the gene ends were 6 bases for V and 7 bases for J; bases not matched to a gene: 6. This CDR3 contains 14 residues. Germline V gene sequence: CDR1 LNHDA, CDR2 SQIVND (reference sequence). CDR3 sequence (DNA): TGTGCCAGTAGCAATGACAGGGGGACTGAAAAACTGTTTTTT. This sequence encodes CASSNDRGTEKLFF.

The chain has TRBV5-1 and TRBJ1-3; D is possibly TRBD1 (6 bases). V was clipped by 4 bases and J by 0 bases, with 11 bases between them. CDR1 is SGHRS, CDR2 YFSETQ, per germline. This CDR3 is 15 amino acids long. The CDR3 bases are TGCGCCAGCAGCCGGGACACGAGCTCTGGAAACACCATATATTTT. Its protein is CASSRDTSSGNTIYF. Drawing the rest from reference TRBV5-1 and TRBJ1-3, the complete variable domain is KAGVTQTPRYLIKTRGQQVTLSCSPISGHRSVSWYQQTPGQGLQFLFEYFSETQRNKGNFPGRFSGRQFSNSRSEMNVSTLELGDSALYLCASSRDTSSGNTIYFGEGSWLTVV.

This chain connects TRBV7-9 to TRBJ2-1, with D perhaps TRBD1 (6 bases). Trimming pared 5 bases from V and 6 bases from J, leaving 14 bases between. There are 14 residues in the CDR3. Germline loops: CDR1 SEHNR, CDR2 FQNEAQ (reference sequence). In nucleotides, the CDR3 is TGTGCCAGCAGCGGTCAAGGGGGTAGCAATGAGCAGTTCTTC. Its translation is CASSGQGGSNEQFF.

The chain employs TRBV14 and TRBJ2-1; 7 bases align to TRBD1. Germline CDR1 reads SGHDN; CDR2 reads FVKESK. V trimming: 6 bases; J trimming: 4 bases; junction bases outside the gene matches: 9. The length of the CDR3 is 15 residues. The CDR3 is CASRLTGTAYNEQFF. As DNA, the CDR3 is TGTGCCAGCAGATTAACCGGGACAGCGTACAATGAGCAGTTCTTC.

The chain joins TRBV3-1 (or the pseudogene TRBV3-2) to TRBJ1-6, with 7 bases aligning to TRBD1. Germline loops: CDR1 LGHDT, CDR2 YNNKEL (reference sequence). J lost 9 bases, V lost 5 bases, and 10 bases had no gene match. The CDR3 has 15 amino acids. CDR3 protein: CASSFRQGLGSPLHF. In nucleotides, the CDR3 is TGTGCCAGCAGCTTTCGACAGGGCTTAGGTTCACCCCTCCACTTT.

This chain uses TRBV2 with TRBJ2-1; TRBD2 matches at 9 bases. Germline V CDR1 and CDR2: SNHLY, FYNNEI. The CDR3 contains 15 residues. Losses at the gene ends were 3 bases for V and 3 bases for J; bases not matched to a gene: 3. This CDR3 reads CASSDGGGVYNEQFF. CDR3 nucleotide sequence: TGTGCCAGCAGTGATGGCGGGGGGGTCTACAATGAGCAGTTCTTC. Supplemented by reference TRBV2 and TRBJ2-1, the full variable domain reads EPEVTQTPSHQVTQMGQEVILRCVPISNHLYFYWYRQILGQKVEFLVSFYNNEISEKSEIFDDQFSVERPDGSNFTLKIRSTKLEDSAMYFCASSDGGGVYNEQFFGPGTRLTVL.

The rearrangement links TRBV4-3 to TRBJ2-7; no clear D gene. The germline V gene has CDR1 LGHNA and CDR2 YSLEER. The CDR3 is 14 amino acids. V gave up 1 base and J gave up 4 bases, with 11 bases separating them. The CDR3 here is CASSQGPDAYEQYF. Here the CDR3 DNA reads TGCGCCAGCAGCCAAGGTCCGGACGCTTACGAGCAGTACTTC.

The sample holds one count of this clone. The chain uses TRBV9 and TRBJ2-3; perhaps TRBD1 as D (6 bases). The CDR3 covers 14 residues. V was pared by 7 bases and J by 0 bases, with 12 bases between. Germline V CDR1 and CDR2: SGDLS, YYNGEE. CDR3 residues: CASRQGLSTDTQYF. The CDR3 nucleotides read TGTGCCAGCCGTCAGGGGTTGAGCACAGATACGCAGTATTTT. The variable domain in full, with the rest retrieved from reference TRBV9 and TRBJ2-3, is DSGVTQTPKHLITATGQRVTLRCSPRSGDLSVYWYQQSLDQGLQFLIQYYNGEERAKGNILERFSAQQFPDLHSELNLSSLELGDSALYFCASRQGLSTDTQYFGPGTRLTVL.

V gene TRBV7-3 combines with J gene TRBJ2-1; the match to TRBD2 covers 14 bases. CDR3 length equals 18 residues. Germline-derived CDR1 and CDR2 are SGHTA and FQGTGA. J gave up 0 bases and V 2 bases, and 3 bases lay outside the gene matches. The CDR3 reads CASSLPGTSGSSYNEQFF. The CDR3 DNA reads as TGTGCCAGCAGCTTACCCGGGACTAGCGGGAGCTCCTACAATGAGCAGTTCTTC.

This clone was seen just once. The chain is built from TRBV23-1 and TRBJ2-2; tentatively, D is TRBD1 (6 bases). TRBV23-1 is treated as an ORF (open reading frame) with a function not yet certain. V lost 6 bases and J lost 5, with 13 bases in between. The CDR3 runs to 14 residues. The CDR3 DNA sequence: TGCGCCAGCAGCCAAACAGGGTATACCGGGGAGCTGTTTTTT. This gives the protein CASSQTGYTGELFF.

V usage is TRBV15 and J usage is TRBJ1-5; no clear D. The V and J ends lost 0 bases and 5 bases respectively, with 11 bases between them. The CDR3 contains 15 residues. In germline, CDR1 is LNHNV, CDR2 YYDKDF (reference sequence). For the CDR3, the DNA is TGTGCCACCAGCAGAGATCGAGAAGGGTATCAGCCCCAGCATTTT. This encodes CATSRDREGYQPQHF.

In its sample, this clone was seen a few times. The chain combines TRBV4-3 with TRBJ1-4; D is unresolved. V was shortened by 0 bases and J by 8 bases, with 16 bases between the two germline ends. The V gene's germline CDR1 is LGHNA and CDR2 YSLEER. This CDR3 is built from 16 residues. This chain's CDR3 is CASSQESVRAEEKLFF. CDR3 nucleotides: TGCGCCAGCAGCCAAGAGAGCGTCCGGGCGGAGGAAAAACTGTTTTTT.

Turning to this clone: This specimen includes other DNA sequences encoding the same CDR3. The chain couples TRBV18 to TRBJ1-1; unclear D gene. Germline CDR1 is KGHSH and CDR2 is LQKENI. The V and J ends lost 5 bases and 1 base respectively, with 8 bases between them. The CDR3 sequence is 13 residues long. In DNA form, the CDR3 reads TGTGCCAGCTCAGCCGGTGAGAACACTGAAGCTTTCTTT. This codes for CASSAGENTEAFF.

The rearrangement uses TRBV19 and TRBJ1-5; D may be TRBD1 (5 bases). This CDR3 spans 17 amino acids. The V and J ends lost 5 bases and 1 base respectively, with 18 bases between them. Germline CDR1 is LNHDA and CDR2 is SQIVND (reference sequence). For the CDR3, the DNA is TGTGCCAGTAGTGCAGGGTGGGAAGCGTGGAGCAATCAGCCCCAGCATTTT. This sequence encodes CASSAGWEAWSNQPQHF.

This clone was seen a few times. The chain's CDR3 is CASNDGGRASYEQYF. CDR3 sequence (DNA): TGTGCCAGCAACGACGGCGGGAGGGCCTCCTACGAGCAGTACTTC. V gene TRBV5-6 combines with J gene TRBJ2-7; 9 nucleotides line up with TRBD2. V dropped 6 bases and J dropped 0; count of bases not matched to a gene: 7. Germline CDR1 reads SGHDT; CDR2 reads YYEEEE. The CDR3 is 15 residues long. The full variable domain, its missing parts supplied by reference TRBV5-6 and TRBJ2-7, is DAGVTQSPTHLIKTRGQQVTLRCSPKSGHDTVSWYQQALGQGPQFIFQYYEEEERQRGNFPDRFSGHQFPNYSSELNVNALLLGDSALYLCASNDGGRASYEQYFGPGTRLTVT.

The chain is built from TRBV7-7 and TRBJ2-3, with no clear D. This CDR3 spans 14 amino acids. V lost 3 bases, J lost 2 bases, and 9 bases lay in between. CDR1 is SSHAT and CDR2 is FNYEAQ in the germline V gene (reference sequence). The CDR3 sequence is CASSFQAFTDTQYF. DNA of the CDR3: TGTGCCAGCAGCTTTCAAGCGTTCACAGATACGCAGTATTTT.

The chain is built from TRBV19 and TRBJ1-3, with TRBD1 as a possible D gene (6 bases). V shed 3 bases and J shed 4 bases, with 10 bases lying between them. The CDR3 runs to 14 residues. Germline values: CDR1 LNHDA, CDR2 SQIVND (reference sequence). CDR3 sequence: CASSMDSVGNTIYF. CDR3 nucleotides: TGTGCCAGTAGTATGGACAGCGTGGGAAACACCATATATTTT.

The chain recombines TRBV5-1 with TRBJ1-1; D is perhaps TRBD1 (5 bases). The V gene lost 0 bases and the J gene lost 2 bases, with 11 bases spanning the gap. CDR1 is SGHRS, CDR2 YFSETQ, per germline. The CDR3 runs to 15 residues. Here the CDR3 DNA reads TGCGCCAGCAGCTTGGCCCCGGGGGATAACACTGAAGCTTTCTTT. It yields the protein CASSLAPGDNTEAFF.

This chain uses TRBV10-3 with TRBJ1-2, with D possibly TRBD1 on 6 matching bases. CDR3 length: 14 residues. Germline CDR1 ENHRY, CDR2 SYGVKD. Trimming shortened V by 6 bases and J by 4 bases, and 15 bases separated the two germline ends. The DNA for the CDR3 is TGTGCCATCAGCCGACAGGACGATTCCTATGGCTACACCTTC. It specifies CAISRQDDSYGYTF.

V gene TRBV6-5 combines with J gene TRBJ2-6, with 8 nucleotides matching TRBD2. Germline V CDR1 and CDR2: MNHEY, SVGAGI. With V trimmed by 5 bases and J by 9 bases, 9 bases remained unmatched. The CDR3 extends over 15 amino acids. CDR3 nucleotide sequence: TGTGCCAGCAGTAGGACTAGCCCAACCGGCAACGTCCTGACTTTC. Its protein is CASSRTSPTGNVLTF.

V and J are TRBV6-5 and TRBJ2-3, with D maybe TRBD2 (5 bases). CDR1 is MNHEY, CDR2 SVGAGI, per germline. This CDR3 region has 15 residues. V was cut by 2 bases and J by 3 bases, with 12 bases left in between. Here the CDR3 DNA reads TGTGCCAGCAGTTACACTGGAGGAGGAACAGATACGCAGTATTTT. The encoded protein is CASSYTGGGTDTQYF.

In its sample, this clone was seen once. The chain has TRBV30 and TRBJ2-6; D is unresolved. Germline values: CDR1 GTSNPN, CDR2 SVGIG (reference sequence). This CDR3 has 13 residues. V was trimmed by 1 base and J by 4 bases, leaving 5 bases between them. CDR3 in DNA: TGTGCCTGGAGTGGAGAGGGGGCCAACGTCCTGACTTTC. Its protein product is CAWSGEGANVLTF. Complete variable domain (other parts from reference TRBV30 and TRBJ2-6): SQTIHQWPATLVQPVGSPLSLECTVEGTSNPNLYWYRQAAGRGLQLLFYSVGIGQISSEVPQNLSASRPQDRQFILSSKKLLLSDSGFYLCAWSGEGANVLTFGAGSRLTVL.

This chain uses TRBV6-2 or TRBV6-3 with TRBJ2-7; D call uncertain. With 2 bases removed from V and 6 bases from J, the gap between germline ends came to 14 bases. Germline lookup yields CDR1 MNHEY and CDR2 SVGEGT. The CDR3 sequence is 14 residues long. DNA of the CDR3: TGTGCCAGCAGTTACAGCCCCCCCTCGTTCGAGCAGTACTTC. Amino acids: CASSYSPPSFEQYF.

This chain uses TRBV4-3 with TRBJ2-2; 12 bases agree with TRBD2. Per germline, CDR1 LGHNA and CDR2 YSLEER. J lost 5 bases, V lost 3 bases, and 7 bases had no gene match. The CDR3 has 17 amino acids. In DNA form, the CDR3 reads TGCGCCAGCAGCCAGGCAGCTAGCGGGAGGGCGACCGGGGAGCTGTTTTTT. It specifies CASSQAASGRATGELFF.

The rearrangement uses TRBV12-3 or TRBV12-4 and TRBJ2-7; D unresolved. The length of the CDR3 is 12 residues. The V end was cut by 3 bases, the J end by 7 bases, with 10 bases between. The CDR3 sequence is CASSFSFGEQYF. In nucleotides, the CDR3 is TGTGCCAGCAGTTTCTCCTTTGGAGAGCAGTACTTC.

The chain joins TRBV12-3 or TRBV12-4 to TRBJ1-5; unclear D gene. This CDR3 spans 13 amino acids. The V and J ends lost 2 bases and 5 bases respectively, with 7 bases between them. DNA for the CDR3: TGTGCCAGCAGTTTAATGGGAGATCAGCCCCAGCATTTT. Translation: CASSLMGDQPQHF.